This record looks at one T cell receptor (beta chain) sequence and its context. No antigen is known for it. J lost 5 bases, V lost 4 bases, and 10 bases had no gene match. CDR1 SGDLS and CDR2 YYNGEE come from the germline V gene. The length of the CDR3 is 16 residues. The sample belongs to a study of cytomegalovirus exposure and HLA in healthy donors. Study-wide results and caveats: Prior analysis indicated that the majority of TCR beta V segments exhibited productivity approximately 87% or approximately 30% of the time.

Researchers ran the PCR with 60 Vbeta and 13 Jbeta primers. The data were produced by immunoSEQ multiplex PCR, yet TCRdb's version contains in-frame clones alone and is incomplete. The sample includes fewer than 250,000 clones, roughly 80% of them seen just once. This clonotype originated in a man aged 25 to 40 in good health and CMV-seronegative. The sequencing sample was made of PBMCs. The chain is built from TRBV9 and TRBJ2-3, with TRBD1 matching over 10 bases. The CDR3, as DNA: TGTGCCAGCAGCTCCCTGGAGGGACAGGGGCAAGATACGCAGTATTTT. This translates into CASSSLEGQGQDTQYF.